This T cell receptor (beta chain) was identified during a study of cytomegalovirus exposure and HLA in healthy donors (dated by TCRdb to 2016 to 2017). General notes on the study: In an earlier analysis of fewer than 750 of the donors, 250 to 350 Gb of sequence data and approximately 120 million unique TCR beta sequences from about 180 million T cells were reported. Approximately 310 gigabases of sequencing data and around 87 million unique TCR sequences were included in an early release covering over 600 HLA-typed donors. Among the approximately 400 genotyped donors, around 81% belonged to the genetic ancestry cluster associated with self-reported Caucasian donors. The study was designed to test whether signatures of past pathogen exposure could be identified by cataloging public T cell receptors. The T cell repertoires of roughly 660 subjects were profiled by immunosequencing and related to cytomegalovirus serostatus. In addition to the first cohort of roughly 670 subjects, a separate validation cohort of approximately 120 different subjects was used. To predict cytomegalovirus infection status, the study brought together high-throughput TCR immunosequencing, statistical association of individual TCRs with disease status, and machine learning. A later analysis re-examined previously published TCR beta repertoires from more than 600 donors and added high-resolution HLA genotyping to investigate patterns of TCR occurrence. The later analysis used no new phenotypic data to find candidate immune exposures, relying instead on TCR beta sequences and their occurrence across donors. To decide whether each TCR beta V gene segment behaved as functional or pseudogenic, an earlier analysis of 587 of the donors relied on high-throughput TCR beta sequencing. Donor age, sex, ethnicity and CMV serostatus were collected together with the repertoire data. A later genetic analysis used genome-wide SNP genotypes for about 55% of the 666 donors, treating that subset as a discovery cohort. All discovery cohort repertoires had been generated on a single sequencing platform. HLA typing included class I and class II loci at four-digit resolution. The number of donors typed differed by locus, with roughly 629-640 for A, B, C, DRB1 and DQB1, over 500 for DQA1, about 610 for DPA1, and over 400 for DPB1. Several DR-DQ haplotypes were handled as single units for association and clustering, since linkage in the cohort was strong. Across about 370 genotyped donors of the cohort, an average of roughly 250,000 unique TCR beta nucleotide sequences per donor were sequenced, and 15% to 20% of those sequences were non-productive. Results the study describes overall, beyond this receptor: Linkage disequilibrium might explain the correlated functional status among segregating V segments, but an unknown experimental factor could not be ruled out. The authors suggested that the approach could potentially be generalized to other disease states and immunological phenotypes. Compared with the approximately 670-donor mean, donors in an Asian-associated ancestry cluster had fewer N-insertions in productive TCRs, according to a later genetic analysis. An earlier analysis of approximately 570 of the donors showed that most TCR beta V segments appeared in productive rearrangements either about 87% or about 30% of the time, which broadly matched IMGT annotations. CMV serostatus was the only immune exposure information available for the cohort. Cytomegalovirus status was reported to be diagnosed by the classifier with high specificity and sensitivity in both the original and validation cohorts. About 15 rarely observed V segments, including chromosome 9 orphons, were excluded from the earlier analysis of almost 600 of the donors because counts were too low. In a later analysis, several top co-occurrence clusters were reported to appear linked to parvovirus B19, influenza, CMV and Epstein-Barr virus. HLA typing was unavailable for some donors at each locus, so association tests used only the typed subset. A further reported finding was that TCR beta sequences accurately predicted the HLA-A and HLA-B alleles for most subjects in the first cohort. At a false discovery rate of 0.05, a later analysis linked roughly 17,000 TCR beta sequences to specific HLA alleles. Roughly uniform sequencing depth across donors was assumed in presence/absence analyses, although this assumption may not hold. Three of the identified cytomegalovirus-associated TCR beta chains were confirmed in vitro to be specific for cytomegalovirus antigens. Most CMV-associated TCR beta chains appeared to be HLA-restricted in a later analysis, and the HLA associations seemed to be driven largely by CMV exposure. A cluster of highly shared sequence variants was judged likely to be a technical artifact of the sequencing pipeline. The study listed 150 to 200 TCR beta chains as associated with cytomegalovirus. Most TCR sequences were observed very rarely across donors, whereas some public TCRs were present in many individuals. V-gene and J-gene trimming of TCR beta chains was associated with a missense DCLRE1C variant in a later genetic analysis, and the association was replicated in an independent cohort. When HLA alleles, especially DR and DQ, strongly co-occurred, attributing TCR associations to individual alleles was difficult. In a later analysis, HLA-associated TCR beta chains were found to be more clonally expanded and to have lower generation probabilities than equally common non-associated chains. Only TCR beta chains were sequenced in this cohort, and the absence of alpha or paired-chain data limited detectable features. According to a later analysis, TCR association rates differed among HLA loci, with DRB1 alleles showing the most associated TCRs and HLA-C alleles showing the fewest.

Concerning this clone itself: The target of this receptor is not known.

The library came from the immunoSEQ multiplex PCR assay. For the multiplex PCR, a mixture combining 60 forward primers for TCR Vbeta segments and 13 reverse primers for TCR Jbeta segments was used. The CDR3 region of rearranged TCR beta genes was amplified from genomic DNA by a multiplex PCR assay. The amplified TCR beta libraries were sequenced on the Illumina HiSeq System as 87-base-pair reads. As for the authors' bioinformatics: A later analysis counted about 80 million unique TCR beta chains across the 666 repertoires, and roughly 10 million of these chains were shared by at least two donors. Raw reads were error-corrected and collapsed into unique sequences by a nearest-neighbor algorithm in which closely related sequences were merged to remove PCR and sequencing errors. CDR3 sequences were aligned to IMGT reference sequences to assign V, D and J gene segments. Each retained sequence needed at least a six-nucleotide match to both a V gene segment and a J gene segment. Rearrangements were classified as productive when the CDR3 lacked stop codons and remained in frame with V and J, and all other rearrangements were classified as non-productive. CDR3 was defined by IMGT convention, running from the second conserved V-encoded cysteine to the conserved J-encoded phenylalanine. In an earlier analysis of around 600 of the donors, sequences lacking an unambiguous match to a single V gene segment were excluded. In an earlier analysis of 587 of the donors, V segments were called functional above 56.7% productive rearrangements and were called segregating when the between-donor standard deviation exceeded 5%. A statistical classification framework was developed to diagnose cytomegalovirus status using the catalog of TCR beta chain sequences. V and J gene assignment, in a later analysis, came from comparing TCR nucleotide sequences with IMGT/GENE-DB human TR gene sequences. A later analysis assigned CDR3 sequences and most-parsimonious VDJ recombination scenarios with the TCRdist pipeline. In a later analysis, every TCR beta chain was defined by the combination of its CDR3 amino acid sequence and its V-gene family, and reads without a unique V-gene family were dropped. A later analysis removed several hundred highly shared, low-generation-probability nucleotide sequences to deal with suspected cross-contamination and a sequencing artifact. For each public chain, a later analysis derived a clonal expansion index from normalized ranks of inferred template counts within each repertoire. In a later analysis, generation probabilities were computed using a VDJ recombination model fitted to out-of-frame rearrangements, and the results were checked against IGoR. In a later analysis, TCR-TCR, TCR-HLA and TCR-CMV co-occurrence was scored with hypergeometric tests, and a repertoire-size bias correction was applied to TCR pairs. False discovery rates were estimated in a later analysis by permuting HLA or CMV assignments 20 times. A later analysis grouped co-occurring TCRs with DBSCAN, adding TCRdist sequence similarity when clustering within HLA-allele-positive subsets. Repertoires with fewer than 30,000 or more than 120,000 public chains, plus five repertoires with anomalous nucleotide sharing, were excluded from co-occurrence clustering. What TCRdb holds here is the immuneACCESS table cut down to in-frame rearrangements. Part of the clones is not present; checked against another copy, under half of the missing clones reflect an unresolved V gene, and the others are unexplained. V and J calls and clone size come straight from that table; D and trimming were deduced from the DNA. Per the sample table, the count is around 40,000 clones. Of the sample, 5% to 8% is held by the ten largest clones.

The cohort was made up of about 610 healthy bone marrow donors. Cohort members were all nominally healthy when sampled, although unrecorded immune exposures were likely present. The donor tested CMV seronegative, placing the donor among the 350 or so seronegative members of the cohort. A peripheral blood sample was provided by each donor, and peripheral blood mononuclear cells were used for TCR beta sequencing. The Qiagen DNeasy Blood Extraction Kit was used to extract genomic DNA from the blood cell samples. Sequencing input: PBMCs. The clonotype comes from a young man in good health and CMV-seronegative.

The DNA reads TGTGCCAGTAGTGGACAGGCAATCTATGGCTACACCTTC. Its product reads: CASSGQAIYGYTF. The rearrangement combines TRBV19 with TRBJ1-2; TRBD1 fits 7 bases in the junction. The germline V gene (reference sequence) sets CDR1 to LNHDA and CDR2 to SQIVND. V has 5 bases trimmed and J has 4 bases trimmed; junction bases matching no gene number 4. From the cysteine through the phenylalanine, the CDR3 covers 13 amino acids. Only the CDR3 DNA is retained, 39 bases long and in frame from the first base.